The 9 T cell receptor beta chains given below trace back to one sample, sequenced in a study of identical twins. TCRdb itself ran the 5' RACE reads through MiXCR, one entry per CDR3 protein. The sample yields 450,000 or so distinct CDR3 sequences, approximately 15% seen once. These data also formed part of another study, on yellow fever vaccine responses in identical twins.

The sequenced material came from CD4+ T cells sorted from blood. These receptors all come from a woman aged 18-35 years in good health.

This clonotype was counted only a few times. CDR3 sequence (DNA): TGTGCCAGCAGCTTAGATCTTGGGGCTGCTCAGTTCTTC. Protein product: CASSLDLGAAQFF. This chain links TRBV11-2 with TRBJ2-1; tentatively, D is TRBD1 (5 bases). Germline CDR1 and CDR2: SGHAT and FQNNGV. The CDR3 runs to 13 residues. V shed 0 bases and J shed 13 bases, with 13 bases lying between them.

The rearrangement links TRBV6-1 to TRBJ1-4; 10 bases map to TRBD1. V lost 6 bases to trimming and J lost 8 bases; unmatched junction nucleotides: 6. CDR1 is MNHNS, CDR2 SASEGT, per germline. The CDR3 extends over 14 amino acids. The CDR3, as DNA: TGTGCCAGCAGAGGGACAGGGGAAGGGGAAAAACTGTTTTTT. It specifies CASRGTGEGEKLFF.

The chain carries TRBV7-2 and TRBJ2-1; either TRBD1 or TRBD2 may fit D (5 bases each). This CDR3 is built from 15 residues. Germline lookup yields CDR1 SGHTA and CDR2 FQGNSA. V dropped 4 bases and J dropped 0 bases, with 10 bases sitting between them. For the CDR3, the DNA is TGTGCCAGCAGCTCAGCAGGGAGCTCCTACAATGAGCAGTTCTTC. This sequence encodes CASSSAGSSYNEQFF.

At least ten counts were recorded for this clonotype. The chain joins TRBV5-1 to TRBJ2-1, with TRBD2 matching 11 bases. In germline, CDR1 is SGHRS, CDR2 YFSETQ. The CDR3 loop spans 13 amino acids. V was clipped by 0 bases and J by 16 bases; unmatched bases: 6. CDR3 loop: CASSLALAGGDFF. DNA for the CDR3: TGCGCCAGCAGCTTGGCGCTAGCGGGAGGAGATTTCTTC.

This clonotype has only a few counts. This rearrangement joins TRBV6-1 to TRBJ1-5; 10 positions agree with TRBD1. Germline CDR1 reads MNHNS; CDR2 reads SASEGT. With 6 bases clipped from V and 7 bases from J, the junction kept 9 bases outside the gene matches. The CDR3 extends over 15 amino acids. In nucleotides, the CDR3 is TGTGCCAGCAGAGGCCGGGACAGGGGTGGCCAGCCCCAGCATTTT. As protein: CASRGRDRGGQPQHF.

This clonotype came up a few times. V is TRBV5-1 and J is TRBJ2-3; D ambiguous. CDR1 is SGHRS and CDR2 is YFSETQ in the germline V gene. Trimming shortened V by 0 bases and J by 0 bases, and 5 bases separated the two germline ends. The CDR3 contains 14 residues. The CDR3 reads CASSLAESTDTQYF. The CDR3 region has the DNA TGCGCCAGCAGCTTGGCCGAGAGCACAGATACGCAGTATTTT.

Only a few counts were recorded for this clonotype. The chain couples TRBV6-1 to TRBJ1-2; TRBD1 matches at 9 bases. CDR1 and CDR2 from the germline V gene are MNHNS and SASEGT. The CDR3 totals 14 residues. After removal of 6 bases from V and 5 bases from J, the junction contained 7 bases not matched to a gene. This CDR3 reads CASRTDRGGYGYTF. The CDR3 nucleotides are TGTGCCAGCAGAACGGACAGGGGAGGGTATGGCTACACCTTC.

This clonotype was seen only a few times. The CDR3 DNA sequence: TGTGCCAGCTGCGCCAGCCAACTAAGCGATACGCAGTATTTT. Its protein product is CASCASQLSDTQYF. This chain joins TRBV3-1 and TRBJ2-3; no reliable D call. CDR1 and CDR2 (germline): LGHDT, YNNKEL (reference sequence). The CDR3 is made up of 14 amino acids. V was cut by 8 bases and J by 6 bases, with 18 bases left in between.

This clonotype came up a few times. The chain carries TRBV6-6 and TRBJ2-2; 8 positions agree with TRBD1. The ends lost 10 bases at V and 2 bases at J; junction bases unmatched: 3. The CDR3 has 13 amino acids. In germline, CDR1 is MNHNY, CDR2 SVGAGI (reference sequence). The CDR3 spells CATPGGNTGELFF. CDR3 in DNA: TGTGCCACCCCAGGGGGCAACACCGGGGAGCTGTTTTTT.